A selection of T cell receptor beta chains follows, all from one sample in a study of shared clonotypes between healthy human individuals. The data were produced by immunoSEQ multiplex PCR, yet TCRdb's version contains in-frame clones alone and is incomplete. The table has fewer than 2.5 million clones, roughly 93% seen once. The source material was naive CD4+ T cells from PBMCs. These receptors were obtained from a man aged 18 to 29 in good health. Some clones in this sample may be carry-over from other donors' samples. The CDR3 runs from the conserved cysteine through the conserved F or W. A D gene is named only where the DNA matches it firmly. Clone size is shown for a subset of rows, as once, few, many or a class of expanded clone.

V gene	CDR3 length	clone size	D gene	J gene	CDR3 DNA	CDR3 protein
TRBV7-9	16	.	.	TRBJ2-7	TGTGCCAGCAGCTTAAGCGGAACAAAACAATTCTACGAGCAGTACTTC	CASSLSGTKQFYEQYF
TRBV9	14	few	.	TRBJ2-1	TGTGCCAGCAGCGTAGAGGACTCCTACAATGAGCAGTTCTTC	CASSVEDSYNEQFF
TRBV15	18	.	.	TRBJ2-3	TGTGCCACCAGCAGAGATTTACCCACCTCAACTACCACAGATACGCAGTATTTT	CATSRDLPTSTTTDTQYF
TRBV7-9	16	.	.	TRBJ1-2	TGTGCCAGCAGCCAATCGTCAAGGGGTTATGCAGGGGGCTACACCTTC	CASSQSSRGYAGGYTF
TRBV4-1	15	once	.	TRBJ1-1	TGCGCCAGCAGCCCTTTTAGACAGGTTTTCGGTGAAGCTTTCTTT	CASSPFRQVFGEAFF
TRBV2	12	.	TRBD1	TRBJ2-7	TGTGCCGGCCGGGACAGGCCCTACGAGCAGTACTTC	CAGRDRPYEQYF
TRBV6-5	14	.	TRBD1	TRBJ2-7	TGTGCCAGCAGCCTAGGGGGCCTAGAGGAGGAGCAGTACTTC	CASSLGGLEEEQYF
TRBV5-1	16	.	TRBD2	TRBJ2-7	TGCGCCAGCAGCACAGGGACTAGCGGGTTCCCCTACGAGCAGTACTTC	CASSTGTSGFPYEQYF
TRBV7-9	14	.	.	TRBJ1-2	TGTGCCAGCATCCCGGGTACAGGAGGCTATGGCTACACCTTC	CASIPGTGGYGYTF
TRBV30	16	.	TRBD2	TRBJ2-7	TGTGCCTGGAGTGTACGGGGACTAGCGGGGAGCTACGAGCAGTACTTC	CAWSVRGLAGSYEQYF
TRBV7-6	15	.	TRBD2	TRBJ2-1	TGTGCCAGCAGCCGTAAACCTCTAGCGGGCAATGAGCAGTTCTTC	CASSRKPLAGNEQFF
TRBV2	14	.	.	TRBJ2-5	TGTGCCAGCCTGGAACTAGGAGGGAAAGAGACCCAGTACTTC	CASLELGGKETQYF
TRBV2	14	few	.	TRBJ1-1	TGTGCCAGCAGTGGCCAAACAGGGCGCACTGAAGCTTTCTTT	CASSGQTGRTEAFF
TRBV4-2	16	.	TRBD1	TRBJ1-2	TGTGCCAGCAGCCCAAGAGGGCGACAGGGGAACTATGGCTACACCTTC	CASSPRGRQGNYGYTF
TRBV9	18	.	.	TRBJ2-3	TGTGCCAGCAGCCCTCCCCAGAGGGACTCCCTTAAGGTAGATACGCAGTATTTT	CASSPPQRDSLKVDTQYF
TRBV7-2	15	.	TRBD1	TRBJ1-1	TGTGCCAGCAGCCGAGGGGCAGGGGGATACACTGAAGCTTTCTTT	CASSRGAGGYTEAFF
TRBV28	13	.	.	TRBJ2-7	TGTGCCAGCAGTCCCCGGATCAGCAGCGAGCAGTACTTC	CASSPRISSEQYF
TRBV28	17	.	.	TRBJ2-3	TGTGCCAGCAGTCCCCCGGGGGCAGGGGTTATCACAGATACGCAGTATTTT	CASSPPGAGVITDTQYF
TRBV7-2	12	.	.	TRBJ2-1	TGTGCCAGCAACAAAGGGGGGGATGAGCAGTTCTTC	CASNKGGDEQFF
TRBV10-3	12	.	.	TRBJ1-1	TGTGCCATCAGTGCGGACAGCTCGGAAGCTTTCTTT	CAISADSSEAFF
TRBV21-1	12	.	.	TRBJ2-7	TGTGCCAGGGGACAGGGGGCTTACGAGCAGTACTTC	CARGQGAYEQYF
TRBV11-3	18	.	.	TRBJ2-2	TGTGCCAGCAGCTTAGATAAGTGGGGGCAGAATCCAACCGGGGAGCTGTTTTTT	CASSLDKWGQNPTGELFF
TRBV4-3	15	.	.	TRBJ2-7	TGCGCCAGCAGCCGGGACCGGGACGGCTACTACGAGCAGTACTTC	CASSRDRDGYYEQYF
TRBV28	11	.	.	TRBJ2-7	TGTGCCAGCAGTTTATACCACGAGCAGTACTTC	CASSLYHEQYF
TRBV29-1	14	.	.	TRBJ2-5	TGCAGCGTTGTGAGTCAATGGCTAGTGGAGACCCAGTACTTC	CSVVSQWLVETQYF
TRBV7-2	14	.	.	TRBJ2-3	TGTGCCAGCAGCTTAGCGGTTCGCACAGATACGCAGTATTTT	CASSLAVRTDTQYF
TRBV5-1	15	.	.	TRBJ2-1	TGCGCCAGCACCAACGTAGGCAGGGGTTACAATGAGCAGTTCTTC	CASTNVGRGYNEQFF
TRBV28	15	.	TRBD2	TRBJ2-3	TGTGCCAGCAGTTGGACTAGCTGGAGCACAGATACGCAGTATTTT	CASSWTSWSTDTQYF
TRBV4-1	16	once	.	TRBJ2-6	TGCGCCAGCAGCCAAGAAGGGGGTTCCGGGGCCAACGTCCTGACTTTC	CASSQEGGSGANVLTF
TRBV27	15	.	.	TRBJ2-7	TGTGCCAGCAGTATCGGTTCACTCCCCTCCTACGAGCAGTACTTC	CASSIGSLPSYEQYF
TRBV5-6	16	.	.	TRBJ2-5	TGTGCCAGCAGCTCCCCCGAGGGGGGAGGAATCGAGACCCAGTACTTC	CASSSPEGGGIETQYF
TRBV28	9	.	.	TRBJ2-1	TGTGCCACCACGGGAGAGCAGTTCTTC	CATTGEQFF
TRBV18	15	.	.	TRBJ1-1	TGTGCCAGCTCACCACGGGGCTCGATCGGGGGGTCAGCTTTCTTT	CASSPRGSIGGSAFF
TRBV9	16	.	TRBD1	TRBJ2-1	TGTGCCAGCAGCCCTCAACGGACAGGGCTCTACAATGAGCAGTTCTTC	CASSPQRTGLYNEQFF
TRBV5-8	15	.	.	TRBJ2-7	TGTGCCAGCAGCCCTGTGAGCCGGGGACCCTACGAGCAGTACTTC	CASSPVSRGPYEQYF
TRBV7-2	13	.	.	TRBJ2-1	TGTGCCAGCAGCTTAGAGGGGTTGGCAGACCAGTTCTTC	CASSLEGLADQFF
TRBV6-5	13	.	.	TRBJ1-2	TGTGCCAGCAGTTCCAGACCGAACTATGGCTACACCTTC	CASSSRPNYGYTF
TRBV6-5	12	.	.	TRBJ2-7	TGTGCCAGCAGTCCCCGGGCGCGGGGTCAGAACTTC	CASSPRARGQNF